These 29 T cell receptor beta chains originate from one sample sequenced in a study of Ad26.COV2.S vaccination and SARS-CoV-2 variants. Treatment indicated: over 15 received Ad26.COV2.S at low or high dose, single or two shots; 5 received placebo; per-sample allocation not given. The investigators took samples on day 63 after the first vaccine or placebo injection. The repertoire was sequenced with immunoSEQ multiplex PCR; TCRdb's copy has only in-frame clones and lacks some. This table has about 460,000 clones, roughly nine tenths appearing once. Specimen: peripheral blood, collected in a trial of Ad26.COV2.S vaccine versus placebo. All receptors derive from a person aged 18 to 59 who received the Ad26.COV2.S COVID-19 vaccine or a placebo.

J is TRBJ2-7 and V is TRBV15; 9 nucleotides align to TRBD1. CDR1 and CDR2 from the germline V gene are LNHNV and YYDKDF (reference sequence). This CDR3 contains 13 residues. V trimming: 4 bases; J trimming: 6 bases; junction bases outside the gene matches: 4. The DNA of the CDR3 is TGTGCCACCAGCAACAGGGGGCATCGCGAGCAGTACTTC. It yields the protein CATSNRGHREQYF.

The chain combines TRBV5-1 with TRBJ2-5; TRBD2 is a possible D gene (5 bases). The CDR3 has 14 residues. Germline-derived CDR1 and CDR2 are SGHRS and YFSETQ. V was shortened by 3 bases and J by 4 bases, with 13 bases between the two germline ends. CDR3 nucleotide sequence: TGCGCCAGCAGCTCACCCAATCTAGCAGAGACCCAGTACTTC. The encoded protein is CASSSPNLAETQYF.

V gene TRBV5-1 combines with J gene TRBJ1-1; D perhaps matches TRBD1 (5 bases). V was pared by 4 bases and J by 1 base, with 11 bases between. CDR1 is SGHRS, CDR2 YFSETQ, per germline. CDR3 length: 14 residues. The CDR3 here is CASSPRQRNTEAFF. DNA for the CDR3: TGCGCCAGCAGCCCCAGACAGAGGAACACTGAAGCTTTCTTT.

This clone is a singleton in its sample. The CDR3 is CASSLGGQEHQPQHF. The CDR3 nucleotides are TGTGCCAGCAGCTTAGGTGGACAGGAGCATCAGCCCCAGCATTTT. This chain links TRBV13 with TRBJ1-5, with TRBD1 matching 7 bases. Trimming took 0 bases from V and 5 from J; bases not matched to a gene: 4. The CDR3 length is 15 residues. CDR1 is PRHDT, CDR2 FYEKMQ, per germline (reference sequence). Filled out from reference TRBV13 and TRBJ1-5, the complete variable domain reads AAGVIQSPRHLIKEKRETATLKCYPIPRHDTVYWYQQGPGQDPQFLISFYEKMQSDKGSIPDRFSAQQFSDYHSELNMSSLELGDSALYFCASSLGGQEHQPQHFGDGTRLSIL.

The chain recombines TRBV4-3 with TRBJ2-2; tentative D call: TRBD1 (5 bases). This CDR3 is built from 16 residues. The germline CDR1 and CDR2 sequences are LGHNA and YSLEER. V shed 3 bases and J shed 3 bases, with 14 bases lying between them. CDR3 sequence: CASSQVGLGDTGELFF. The CDR3 DNA follows: TGCGCCAGCAGCCAGGTGGGGCTAGGGGACACCGGGGAGCTGTTTTTT.

V usage is TRBV3-1 (or the pseudogene TRBV3-2) and J usage is TRBJ1-2; 7 bases match TRBD1. Trimming at V came to 5 bases and at J to 3 bases, leaving 6 bases not matched to a gene. The germline V gene has CDR1 LGHDT and CDR2 YNNKEL (reference sequence). The CDR3 is 14 residues long. The CDR3 here is CASSYQDRYYGYTF. The CDR3 nucleotides are TGTGCCAGCAGCTACCAGGACAGGTACTATGGCTACACCTTC.

This chain joins TRBV6-5 and TRBJ2-3; D uncertain. The ends were cut back, 7 bases at V and 2 bases at J, with 7 bases in the middle. Germline V gene data show CDR1 as MNHEY and CDR2 as SVGAGI. This CDR3 is 12 amino acids long. CDR3 residues: CASKSPTDTQYF. The CDR3 bases are TGTGCCAGCAAGTCCCCCACAGATACGCAGTATTTT.

The genes are TRBV6-4 and TRBJ1-1; 8 nucleotides line up with TRBD1. The J segment lost 5 bases and the V segment lost 2 bases, leaving 10 bases of the junction unmatched. The germline V gene has CDR1 MRHNA and CDR2 SNTAGT. The CDR3 runs to 16 residues. CDR3 residues: CASSDVFRWDRTEAFF. The CDR3 region has the DNA TGTGCCAGCAGTGACGTCTTTCGGTGGGACAGGACTGAAGCTTTCTTT.

The genes are TRBV12-3 or TRBV12-4 and TRBJ1-2, with unresolved D. V gave up 2 bases and J gave up 7 bases, with 11 bases separating them. This CDR3 is 13 amino acids long. Here the CDR3 DNA reads TGTGCCAGCAGTTTACAGGTGAAGAGTGGCTACACCTTC. Its translation: CASSLQVKSGYTF.

V and J are TRBV29-1 and TRBJ2-2; maybe TRBD2 (5 bases). This CDR3 spans 17 amino acids. Trimming removed 3 bases at V and 0 bases at J, with 17 bases between. The germline gives CDR1 SQVTM, CDR2 ANQGSEA. The DNA of the CDR3 is TGCAGCGTTGAGAACCCCTCCGACGGGACGAACACCGGGGAGCTGTTTTTT. Residues: CSVENPSDGTNTGELFF.

This clone was observed a single time. J is TRBJ2-1 and V is TRBV27; D remains ambiguous. Germline values: CDR1 MNHEY, CDR2 SMNVEV (reference sequence). CDR3 length: 13 amino acids. Trimming removed 5 bases at V and 5 bases at J, with 10 bases between. CDR3 coding DNA: TGTGCCAGCAGTAACCCCCGGCACAATGAGCAGTTCTTC. It is translated as CASSNPRHNEQFF.

The genes are TRBV25-1 and TRBJ1-5, with D unclear. Germline lookup yields CDR1 MGHDK and CDR2 SYGVNS. CDR3 length: 14 amino acids. V was trimmed by 5 bases and J by 5 bases, leaving 13 bases between them. The DNA for the CDR3 is TGTGCCAGCAGTCCTCAGGCGTCTTATCAGCCCCAGCATTTT. It yields the protein CASSPQASYQPQHF.

This clone has just a few counts. Other nucleotide sequences in the sample specify the same CDR3. This chain joins TRBV4-2 and TRBJ2-7; no clear D. This CDR3 is built from 14 residues. Between the trimmed V and J ends, which lost 1 base and 2 bases, there was a span of 9 bases. CDR1 is LGHNA, CDR2 YNFKEQ, per germline. The CDR3 sequence: CASSQADRAYEQYF. CDR3 sequence (DNA): TGTGCCAGCAGCCAAGCTGATCGAGCCTACGAGCAGTACTTC.

V and J are TRBV7-9 and TRBJ2-1, with D tentatively TRBD1 (5 bases). The CDR3 loop spans 18 amino acids. V gave up 1 base and J gave up 2 bases, with 18 bases separating them. Germline CDR1 and CDR2: SEHNR and FQNEAQ (reference sequence). For the CDR3, the DNA is TGTGCCAGCAGCTTAGGTGTTGACAGCCAAGCGCCCTACAATGAGCAGTTCTTC. Translating gives CASSLGVDSQAPYNEQFF.

This chain joins TRBV25-1 and TRBJ2-1; TRBD1 agrees at 9 bases. Looked up from germline, CDR1 is MGHDK and CDR2 is SYGVNS. The CDR3 is 14 amino acids. V was pared by 6 bases and J by 9 bases, with 9 bases of the junction left unmatched. The CDR3 here is CASRGQGPVGEQFF. CDR3 sequence (DNA): TGTGCCAGCAGGGGACAGGGCCCGGTCGGTGAGCAGTTCTTC.

The chain combines TRBV28 with TRBJ2-5, with 7 bases matching TRBD1. The CDR3 spans 15 residues. The germline CDR1 and CDR2 sequences are MDHEN and SYDVKM. V lost 5 bases and J lost 1; bases outside the gene matches: 7. CDR3 sequence reads: CASSPPGQSQETQYF. The DNA for the CDR3 is TGTGCCAGCAGTCCTCCGGGACAGTCCCAAGAGACCCAGTACTTC.

This chain connects TRBV28 to TRBJ1-1; D is possibly TRBD1 (6 bases). V lost 3 bases and J 5 bases, leaving 13 bases between the germline ends. The CDR3 runs to 14 residues. Germline V CDR1 and CDR2: MDHEN, SYDVKM. In DNA, the CDR3 is TGTGCCAGCAGTTTTGGGGGGCCCGTTACTGAAGCTTTCTTT. Its translation: CASSFGGPVTEAFF.

The chain employs TRBV5-5 and TRBJ1-5; no clear D gene. There are 15 residues in the CDR3. Germline loops: CDR1 SGHKS, CDR2 YYEKEE (reference sequence). V lost 0 bases to trimming and J lost 2 bases, with 9 bases between them. CDR3 in amino acids: CASSLASTGNQPQHF. The DNA for the CDR3 is TGTGCCAGCAGCTTGGCTTCCACAGGCAATCAGCCCCAGCATTTT.

For the CDR3, the DNA is TGTGCCTGGAGTGTATATTACAATGAGCAGTTCTTC. Its protein is CAWSVYYNEQFF. The rearrangement links TRBV30 to TRBJ2-1; D call uncertain. Germline V lookup: CDR1 GTSNPN, CDR2 SVGIG (reference sequence). This CDR3 contains 12 residues. The ends were cut back, 0 bases at V and 4 bases at J, with 4 bases in the middle.

The chain recombines TRBV7-2 with TRBJ2-7; 12 nucleotides match TRBD2. Germline CDR1 is SGHTA and CDR2 is FQGNSA. The CDR3 loop spans 18 amino acids. V trimming: 1 base; J trimming: 5 bases; junction bases outside the gene matches: 12. The CDR3 sequence is CASSLVWASGGDLHEQYF. The CDR3 nucleotides are TGTGCCAGCAGCTTAGTCTGGGCTAGCGGGGGGGATTTGCACGAGCAGTACTTC.

V is TRBV25-1 and J is TRBJ1-2; the D is unclear. This CDR3 is built from 11 residues. Looked up from germline, CDR1 is MGHDK and CDR2 is SYGVNS. Between the trimmed V and J ends, which lost 3 bases and 5 bases, there was a span of 4 bases. The CDR3 protein is CASSDDYGYTF. The DNA for the CDR3 is TGTGCCAGCAGTGACGATTATGGCTACACCTTC.

This chain joins TRBV9 and TRBJ2-1; possibly TRBD1 for D (5 bases). The CDR3 spans 16 residues. V gave up 1 base and J gave up 6 bases, with 17 bases separating them. Per the germline V gene, CDR1 is SGDLS and CDR2 is YYNGEE. CDR3 sequence (DNA): TGTGCCAGCAGCGTACTAGGGCAGGGCAGGATCAATGAGCAGTTCTTC. This sequence encodes CASSVLGQGRINEQFF.

V and J are TRBV7-6 and TRBJ2-3, with D perhaps matching TRBD2 (6 bases). CDR3 size: 17 residues. V was clipped by 1 base and J by 0 bases, with 14 bases between them. The germline V gene encodes CDR1 SGHVS and CDR2 FNYEAQ. The CDR3 DNA reads TGTGCCAGCAGCTTAGTGGGGCGGGGCCCTAGCACAGATACGCAGTATTTT. Encoded protein: CASSLVGRGPSTDTQYF.

To note about this clone: One end of the junction varies from germline; a read error may be responsible. The J gene is TRBJ2-7, the V gene TRBV3-1 (or the pseudogene TRBV3-2); TRBD1 agrees at 8 bases. The CDR3 has 14 amino acids. Germline V gene lookup returns CDR1 LGHDT and CDR2 YNNKEL (reference sequence). This chain's CDR3 is CASSHTGQGDWQSF. The CDR3 coding sequence is TGTGCCAGCAGTCACACAGGACAGGGTGATTGGCAGTCCTTC.

The rearrangement joins TRBV6-5 to TRBJ1-1; maybe TRBD1 (6 bases). With 4 bases removed from V and 0 bases from J, the gap between germline ends came to 12 bases. This CDR3 spans 15 amino acids. From germline, CDR1 is MNHEY and CDR2 SVGAGI. CDR3 loop: CASSSPGTMNTEAFF. The CDR3 DNA follows: TGTGCCAGCAGTTCCCCCGGGACAATGAACACTGAAGCTTTCTTT.

The J gene is TRBJ1-2, the V gene TRBV18; D ambiguous. Trimming left V 4 bases short and J 0 bases short, with 24 bases between. CDR3 length: 19 residues. Per the germline V gene, CDR1 is KGHSH and CDR2 is LQKENI. Here the CDR3 DNA reads TGTGCCAGCTCACGCTTGATCGCGGGAGGAAGGGTTTCTAACTATGGCTACACCTTC. Its protein product is CASSRLIAGGRVSNYGYTF.

J is TRBJ2-7 and V is TRBV18, with D possibly TRBD1 on 5 matching bases. Germline CDR1 KGHSH, CDR2 LQKENI. V lost 3 bases and J lost 7, with 10 bases in between. This CDR3 spans 12 amino acids. CDR3 residues: CASSPGRLEQYF. CDR3 nucleotide sequence: TGTGCCAGCTCACCGGGGCGGCTAGAGCAGTACTTC. The full variable domain, rest sourced from reference TRBV18 and TRBJ2-7, is NAGVMQNPRHLVRRRGQEARLRCSPMKGHSHVYWYRQLPEEGLKFMVYLQKENIIDESGMPKERFSAEFPKEGPSILRIQQVVRGDSAAYFCASSPGRLEQYFGPGTRLTVT.

The chain recombines TRBV10-3 with TRBJ2-3, with 7 bases fitting TRBD2. The germline CDR1 and CDR2 sequences are ENHRY and SYGVKD. Trimming took 7 bases from V and 11 from J; bases not matched to a gene: 12. The CDR3 spans 13 residues. CDR3 residues: CAINRGSTPEQYF. The CDR3 DNA reads as TGTGCCATCAACCGCGGGAGCACCCCCGAGCAGTATTTT.

The chain couples TRBV6-5 to TRBJ2-5; TRBD2 matches at 8 bases. V dropped 4 bases and J dropped 2; count of bases not matched to a gene: 6. The length of the CDR3 is 15 residues. The V gene's germline CDR1 is MNHEY and CDR2 SVGAGI. CDR3 DNA sequence: TGTGCCAGCAGTTCCGAGAGCGGGAGACAAGAGACCCAGTACTTC. Encoded protein: CASSSESGRQETQYF.